This TCR beta chain was identified during a study of OX40 agonist ivuxolimab in advanced cancers. On the study more broadly: While on treatment, patients had intravenous ivuxolimab at 0.01 to 10 mg/kg every 2 weeks.

Study results and caveats: At doses 0.1 to 3.0 mg/kg, CD4+ and CD8+ clones expanded. Among the least clonally expanded were partial responders at 0.1-3.0 mg/kg. The average count of expanded clones was higher among CD8+ T cells than among CD4+.

Profiling relied on immunoSEQ multiplex PCR, and the TCRdb table lists in-frame clones only, not all of them. This sample has tens of thousands of clones, with 91% found just once. As for this clone: What it recognizes is unknown.

The sequence came from an adult with an advanced solid tumor such as melanoma, head and neck, liver or kidney cancer. Sequencing was performed on CD4+ or CD8+ T cells sorted from blood, taken in a trial of the OX40 agonist ivuxolimab.

The DNA of the CDR3 is TGTGCCAGCAGCTTACGGACTAGCGGGCCCTACGAGCAGTACTTC. It specifies CASSLRTSGPYEQYF. The V gene is TRBV7-9, the J gene TRBJ2-7, with 11 nucleotides matching TRBD2. This CDR3 is 15 amino acids long. V lost 2 bases, J lost 2 bases, and 2 bases stayed unmatched. In germline, CDR1 is SEHNR, CDR2 FQNEAQ (reference sequence).